This T cell receptor beta chain was identified during a study of blood T cell repertoires in COVID-19. Original processing methods: For nucleated cells, counts were estimated from reference gene primer amplification. Libraries were prepared by immunoSEQ multiplex PCR; TCRdb keeps only in-frame clonotypes and omits some of them. V and J calls and clone size are those listed in that table; D and trimming were worked out from the DNA. The table has hundreds of thousands of clones, roughly 90% seen once; the top ten hold around 3%. V gave up 0 bases and J gave up 0 bases, with 12 bases separating them. In germline, CDR1 is LGHDT, CDR2 YNNKEL (reference sequence). The CDR3 loop spans 17 amino acids.

The V and J genes are TRBV3-1 (or the pseudogene TRBV3-2) and TRBJ1-5; D is unclear. Sequenced input: peripheral blood. This sequence was found in a woman aged 25-40 years with COVID-19, enrolled during active disease. The CDR3 loop reads CASSQDDPRLSNQPQHF. The DNA of the CDR3 is TGTGCCAGCAGCCAAGATGATCCCAGGCTTAGCAATCAGCCCCAGCATTTT.